What follows describes a single T cell receptor (beta chain). The antigen remains unidentified. The source of the sample is a study of a mutant IDH1 vaccine in newly diagnosed glioma. Overall study: Commencement of vaccination occurred 4-6 weeks following radiotherapy alone, or concurrently with temozolomide cycles. Prior therapy was radiotherapy, temozolomide, or both; most received both.

Germline V CDR1 and CDR2: SGHRS, YFSETQ. Losses at the gene ends were 4 bases for V and 5 bases for J; bases not matched to a gene: 7. CDR3 length equals 15 residues. TCRdb's table, derived via immunoSEQ multiplex PCR, lists solely in-frame clones and lacks some. In the table there are approximately 79,000 clones, more than 70% of which are singletons. Time point meaning: week 23, last vaccination. One vaccine dose held 300 ug of mutant IDH1 20-mer peptide and came with topical imiquimod. The chain uses TRBV5-1 and TRBJ2-5, with TRBD1 identical over 11 bases. The source of this sequence is a woman aged 50 to 60 with glioma. The sample here was PBMCs, taken from a glioma patient whose treatment included an IDH1 peptide vaccine. The DNA for the CDR3 is TGCGCCAGCAGCCTCGGACAGGGGGCGGGGGAGACCCAGTACTTC. It yields the protein CASSLGQGAGETQYF.